This T cell receptor (beta chain) emerged from a study of shared clonotypes between healthy human individuals. Sequenced by immunoSEQ multiplex PCR; TCRdb stores in-frame clones only, minus some. This sample has fewer than 700,000 clones, with roughly 95% found just once. The length of the CDR3 is 15 residues. V lost 1 base and J 1 base, leaving 10 bases between the germline ends. Looked up from germline, CDR1 is LNHNV and CDR2 is YYDKDF (reference sequence). Terminally differentiated effector memory CD45RA+ cells were left out of the naive CD8 fraction, which was CD45RO-negative and positively selected for CCR7.

This sequence joins TRBV15 and TRBJ1-1; D remains ambiguous. The sequenced material came from naive CD8+ T cells sorted from blood. The TCR originated in a woman in her 30s in good health. The CDR3 DNA sequence: TGTGCCACCAGCAGAGGGATGGGAGAGAACACTGAAGCTTTCTTT. Protein sequence: CATSRGMGENTEAFF.